The 30 T cell receptor beta chains given below trace back to one sample, sequenced in a study of blood T cells in healthy people across ages. Using a J-beta primer mix together with a sample-barcoded 5' primer, a second PCR was run for roughly 6 to 11 cycles. TCRdb fed the 5' RACE reads into MiXCR, producing one record per CDR3 protein. The table records about 1.5 million distinct CDR3 sequences, approximately 42% of them present only once. The sample comprised blood. These receptors were collected from a woman between 18 and 30 years old in good health.

This clonotype has only one observation. The V and J genes are TRBV29-1 and TRBJ1-4; 9 bases line up with TRBD1. The CDR3 length is 13 residues. V lost 5 bases to trimming and J lost 13 bases; unmatched junction nucleotides: 11. Looked up from germline, CDR1 is SQVTM and CDR2 is ANQGSEA. As DNA, the CDR3 is TGCAGCGTTTCCGAGGACAGGGGCTTTGCACTGTTTTTT. It is translated as CSVSEDRGFALFF. Full variable domain (remainder filled in from reference TRBV29-1 and TRBJ1-4): SAVISQKPSRDICQRGTSLTIQCQVDSQVTMMFWYRQQPGQSLTLIATANQGSEATYESGFVIDKFPISRPNLTFSTLTVSNMSPEDSSIYLCSVSEDRGFALFFGSGTQLSVL.

Concerning this clonotype itself: A read error may be the cause here, since a much bigger clone is one base away. This chain connects TRBV7-2 to TRBJ2-3; 12 bases fit TRBD2. The CDR3 sequence is 16 residues long. From germline, CDR1 is SGHTA and CDR2 FQGNSA. DNA for the CDR3: TGTGCCAGCGGCTTACGTCTAGCGGGGGGGCCAGATACGCAGTATTTT. Its translation is CASGLRLAGGPDTQYF.

This rearrangement joins TRBV6-2 or TRBV6-3 to TRBJ2-2, with 11 bases identical to TRBD2. There are 14 residues in the CDR3. Unmatched junction bases numbered 6, after V lost 9 bases and J lost 6 bases. Germline-derived CDR1 and CDR2 are MNHEY and SVGEGT. The CDR3: CASRLAGNPGELFF. As DNA, the CDR3 is TGTGCCAGTAGACTAGCGGGGAATCCCGGGGAGCTGTTTTTT.

This clonotype was recorded a few times. The chain couples TRBV9 to TRBJ2-3, with 7 nucleotides matching TRBD1. The V gene end was trimmed by 4 bases and the J gene end by 2 bases; junction bases not matched to a gene: 7. The germline CDR1 and CDR2 sequences are SGDLS and YYNGEE. The CDR3 is made up of 15 amino acids. Here the CDR3 DNA reads TGTGCCAGCAGCCCCAGGACAGGACCCACAGATACGCAGTATTTT. Its translation is CASSPRTGPTDTQYF.

The gene calls are TRBV20-1 and TRBJ2-1; a weak D match, TRBD1 (5 bases). This CDR3 region has 14 residues. CDR1 is DFQATT, CDR2 SNEGSKA, per germline (reference sequence). V was trimmed by 0 bases and J by 7 bases, leaving 13 bases between them. In nucleotides, the CDR3 is TGCAGTGCTAGAGACAGGGTCCTGCAGAATGAGCAGTTCTTC. Translated: CSARDRVLQNEQFF.

This clonotype was found many times. The genes are TRBV12-3 or TRBV12-4 and TRBJ1-2, with 8 bases identical to TRBD1. The CDR3 is 14 residues long. The junction had 4 bases not matched to a gene; V was cut back by 1 base and J by 6 bases. In DNA, the CDR3 is TGTGCCAGCAGTTTAGGTTGGACAGGGCATGGCTACACCTTC. Residues: CASSLGWTGHGYTF.

A few counts support this clonotype. The rearrangement links TRBV20-1 to TRBJ2-1, with a tentative D call TRBD2 (5 bases). The CDR3 length is 14 residues. V lost 4 bases, J lost 0 bases, and 10 bases lay in between. Looked up from germline, CDR1 is DFQATT and CDR2 is SNEGSKA (reference sequence). CDR3 sequence (DNA): TGCAGTGCTAAAGAAAGCGGCTCCTACAATGAGCAGTTCTTC. This translates into CSAKESGSYNEQFF.

The V gene is TRBV20-1, the J gene TRBJ2-5; D is possibly TRBD2 (5 bases). The CDR3 spans 12 residues. With 4 bases removed from V and 5 bases from J, the gap between germline ends came to 11 bases. CDR1 is DFQATT, CDR2 SNEGSKA, per germline (reference sequence). The CDR3 loop is CSAIEGRETQYF. The DNA of the CDR3 is TGCAGTGCTATCGAGGGTAGGGAGACCCAGTACTTC.

This clonotype appeared a few times. The chain combines TRBV25-1 with TRBJ1-2; 11 nucleotides line up with TRBD1. The CDR3 has 17 residues. The V gene's germline CDR1 is MGHDK and CDR2 SYGVNS. V was clipped by 3 bases and J by 5 bases; unmatched bases: 11. Here the CDR3 reads CASSEEIGQGARYGYTF. The DNA of the CDR3 is TGTGCCAGCAGTGAGGAGATTGGACAGGGGGCACGGTATGGCTACACCTTC.

This clonotype has more than one count but fewer than ten. The chain employs TRBV5-1 and TRBJ2-3, with D possibly matching TRBD1 (6 bases). Germline-derived CDR1 and CDR2 are SGHRS and YFSETQ. With 5 bases removed from V and 2 bases from J, the gap between germline ends came to 12 bases. There are 14 residues in the CDR3. In DNA, the CDR3 is TGCGCCAGCAGACAGGGCAAATCCACAGATACGCAGTATTTT. This translates into CASRQGKSTDTQYF.

The gene calls are TRBV5-1 and TRBJ1-4; D perhaps matches TRBD1 (6 bases). The CDR3 sequence is 13 residues long. With 4 bases removed from V and 6 bases from J, the gap between germline ends came to 10 bases. The germline gives CDR1 SGHRS, CDR2 YFSETQ. The CDR3 DNA sequence: TGCGCCAGCAGCCGTCAGGGGTATGAAAAACTGTTTTTT. Translation: CASSRQGYEKLFF.

The chain links TRBV5-1 to TRBJ2-7, with 10 bases aligning to TRBD1. Looked up from germline, CDR1 is SGHRS and CDR2 is YFSETQ. The CDR3 totals 15 residues. V lost 7 bases, J lost 7 bases, and 14 bases stayed unmatched. In nucleotides, the CDR3 is TGCGCCAGCTGGGGGACAGGGGCTTCCTACAATGAGCAGTACTTC. It codes for CASWGTGASYNEQYF.

The sample holds one count of this clonotype. The chain recombines TRBV6-5 with TRBJ2-1, with 8 nucleotides matching TRBD2. The end of the DNA is better explained by TRBJ2-7, so the J call may be wrong. The V gene's germline CDR1 is MNHEY and CDR2 SVGAGI. This CDR3 is 15 amino acids long. This CDR3 is CASSPGPAGVYEQYF. The DNA of the CDR3 is TGTGCCAGCAGTCCCGGACCAGCGGGAGTGTACGAGCAGTACTTC.

V gene TRBV7-6 combines with J gene TRBJ2-3; 13 positions match TRBD2. The V and J ends lost 5 bases and 2 bases, in that order; junction bases with no gene match: 7. This CDR3 spans 17 amino acids. The germline CDR1 and CDR2 sequences are SGHVS and FNYEAQ. The CDR3 coding sequence is TGTGCCAGCAGCGTAGGGACTAGCGGGGTGATCACAGATACGCAGTATTTT. This encodes CASSVGTSGVITDTQYF.

The CDR3 DNA reads as TGTGCCAGCAGTCCCCGGCAAGGTGGGGGCATATACTATGGCTACACCTTC. The encoded protein is CASSPRQGGGIYYGYTF. The chain has TRBV6-1 and TRBJ1-2; tentatively, D is TRBD1 (6 bases). The CDR3 contains 17 residues. Trimming stripped 5 bases from V and 3 bases from J, with 22 bases between. Looked up from germline, CDR1 is MNHNS and CDR2 is SASEGT.

The chain uses TRBV29-1 and TRBJ1-2; tentatively, D is TRBD1 (6 bases). CDR1 SQVTM and CDR2 ANQGSEA come from the germline V gene. V shed 3 bases and J shed 4 bases, with 15 bases lying between them. The CDR3 loop spans 14 amino acids. This chain's CDR3 is CSVERRGGTYGYTF. DNA of the CDR3: TGCAGCGTTGAGCGCCGCGGGGGCACCTATGGCTACACCTTC.

V and J are TRBV10-3 and TRBJ1-2; 7 nucleotides match TRBD1. The CDR3 is 16 residues long. The V segment lost 5 bases and the J segment 5 bases; nucleotides outside the gene matches: 14. Germline V gives CDR1 ENHRY, CDR2 SYGVKD. The CDR3 DNA reads as TGTGCCATCAGTTCCCCATACCAGGGGGACCCTTATGGCTACACCTTC. This gives the protein CAISSPYQGDPYGYTF.

The V call is TRBV7-9, the J call TRBJ1-1; D possibly corresponds to TRBD1 (6 bases). V was pared by 4 bases and J by 1 base, with 10 bases between. The CDR3 length is 14 residues. The germline V gene has CDR1 SEHNR and CDR2 FQNEAQ (reference sequence). The chain's CDR3 is CASSSTGWNTEAFF. The CDR3 DNA is TGTGCCAGCAGCTCGACAGGATGGAACACTGAAGCTTTCTTT.

The V call is TRBV4-3, the J call TRBJ2-2; 7 positions agree with TRBD1. The CDR3 has 16 residues. Trimming removed 1 base from V and 4 bases from J; junction bases left unmatched: 6. Germline V gene sequence: CDR1 LGHNA, CDR2 YSLEER. The CDR3 DNA reads TGCGCCAGCAGCCAAGGGGTAGGGGGCTTCACCGGGGAGCTGTTTTTT. Its translation: CASSQGVGGFTGELFF.

The chain couples TRBV12-3 or TRBV12-4 to TRBJ2-7; D is uncertain. The CDR3 consists of 13 residues. V gave up 6 bases and J gave up 2 bases, with 11 bases separating them. This CDR3 is CASSPDEAYEQYF. The CDR3 nucleotides are TGTGCCAGCAGCCCAGACGAAGCCTACGAGCAGTACTTC.

A few counts support this clonotype. The rearrangement uses TRBV29-1 and TRBJ1-1; D is ambiguous. Looked up from germline, CDR1 is SQVTM and CDR2 is ANQGSEA. There are 14 residues in the CDR3. The ends were cut back, 4 bases at V and 0 bases at J, with 12 bases in the middle. CDR3 sequence (DNA): TGCAGCGTTGGCCCACGGAACATGAACACTGAAGCTTTCTTT. It specifies CSVGPRNMNTEAFF.

The chain links TRBV6-1 to TRBJ1-5; D is uncertain. The CDR3 sequence is 13 residues long. V was pared by 6 bases and J by 5 bases, with 11 bases between. Germline-derived CDR1 and CDR2 are MNHNS and SASEGT. CDR3 residues: CASRTSYYQPQHF. CDR3 nucleotide sequence: TGTGCCAGCAGGACCTCCTATTATCAGCCCCAGCATTTT.

V and J are TRBV12-3 or TRBV12-4 and TRBJ2-7; D is possibly TRBD1 (7 bases). V was trimmed by 6 bases and J by 0 bases, leaving 15 bases between them. The CDR3 is 15 amino acids. The CDR3 region has the DNA TGTGCCAGCAGACCAGGGGGGCGGAACTCCTACGAGCAGTACTTC. Its protein is CASRPGGRNSYEQYF.

The chain couples TRBV7-2 to TRBJ2-7; D tentatively fits TRBD1 or TRBD2 (5 bases each). Trimming removed 1 base at V and 5 bases at J, with 18 bases between. Looked up from germline, CDR1 is SGHTA and CDR2 is FQGNSA. This CDR3 region has 16 residues. In DNA, the CDR3 is TGTGCCAGCAGCTTAGTGCTTTCGCGAGGGGCACACGAGCAGTACTTC. Protein sequence: CASSLVLSRGAHEQYF.

The gene calls are TRBV15 and TRBJ2-1, with a tentative D call TRBD1 (5 bases). The germline V gene has CDR1 LNHNV and CDR2 YYDKDF (reference sequence). CDR3 length: 15 amino acids. The V end lost 2 bases, the J end lost 3 bases, and 11 bases lay between the germline ends. CDR3 nucleotides: TGTGCCACCAGCAGAAAGGGGTTAGACTACAATGAGCAGTTCTTC. It is translated as CATSRKGLDYNEQFF. The full variable domain, completed using reference TRBV15 and TRBJ2-1, is DAMVIQNPRYQVTQFGKPVTLSCSQTLNHNVMYWYQQKSSQAPKLLFHYYDKDFNNEADTPDNFQSRRPNTSFCFLDIRSPGLGDTAMYLCATSRKGLDYNEQFFGPGTRLTVL.

The chain's CDR3 is CASSLFSVVNSPLHF. DNA of the CDR3: TGTGCCAGCAGTTTATTTTCCGTAGTTAATTCACCCCTCCACTTT. This chain links TRBV27 with TRBJ1-6, with no clear D. Trimming removed 1 base from V and 6 bases from J, with 10 bases in between. The germline gives CDR1 MNHEY, CDR2 SMNVEV (reference sequence). The CDR3 loop spans 15 amino acids.

With regard to this clonotype: Possible read error: a much larger clone is one base away. The rearrangement uses TRBV29-1 and TRBJ2-5; D is possibly TRBD2 (5 bases). Gene TRBJ2-7 matches the end of the DNA better, so the J call may be wrong. The CDR3 is made up of 11 amino acids. The germline V gene has CDR1 SQVTM and CDR2 ANQGSEA. CDR3 nucleotide sequence: TGCAGCGCTGTACGGGGCTACGAGCAGTACTTC. Residues: CSAVRGYEQYF.

The chain combines TRBV28 with TRBJ2-4; 8 bases agree with TRBD2. The J call is doubtful: the DNA matches TRBJ2-7 better. The CDR3 has 14 amino acids. In germline, CDR1 is MDHEN, CDR2 SYDVKM. CDR3 nucleotide sequence: TGTGCCAGTCGAAATAGCGGGAACCTGGACGAGCAGTACTTC. Translation: CASRNSGNLDEQYF.

The chain is built from TRBV20-1 and TRBJ2-3, with D perhaps matching TRBD2 (5 bases). The CDR3 length is 14 residues. In germline, CDR1 is DFQATT, CDR2 SNEGSKA (reference sequence). V was cut by 2 bases and J by 3 bases, with 12 bases left in between. CDR3: CSARLVTGTDTQYF. The CDR3 DNA follows: TGCAGTGCTAGACTTGTTACGGGGACAGATACGCAGTATTTT.

This clonotype came up a few times. The chain recombines TRBV6-5 with TRBJ2-1; perhaps TRBD2 as D (6 bases). Trimming stripped 0 bases from V and 6 bases from J, with 9 bases between. The germline V gene has CDR1 MNHEY and CDR2 SVGAGI. This CDR3 comprises 14 residues. CDR3: CASSYSPGVNEQFF. CDR3 coding DNA: TGTGCCAGCAGTTACTCGCCGGGGGTCAATGAGCAGTTCTTC.